This paragraph reports one TCR beta chain. Within the sample, other DNA sequences also encode this same CDR3. V was cut by 0 bases and J by 5 bases, with 6 bases left in between. This CDR3 has 13 amino acids. From germline, CDR1 is MNHEY and CDR2 SVGEGT. This sample stems from a study of blood T cell repertoires in COVID-19. Measured with immunoSEQ multiplex PCR; TCRdb has only the in-frame clones, and not every one. In the table there are around 230,000 clones, 83% of which are singletons. This receptor was identified in a woman in her 40s with active or convalescent COVID-19. The chain carries TRBV6-2 or TRBV6-3 and TRBJ2-3; D unclear. Source material: peripheral blood. This CDR3 is CASSYSSGDTQYF. The CDR3, as DNA: TGTGCCAGCAGTTACTCTTCCGGAGATACGCAGTATTTT.